What follows are 25 T cell receptor beta chains derived from one specimen sequenced in a study of molecular identifiers for immune sequencing clone quantification listed by TCRdb under 2018. Receptor libraries were prepared by PCR. This sample was sequenced with a NextSeq 500. TCRdb passed the public sequencing reads through fastp at Q25 and MiXCR, retaining productive beta sequences. CDR3 protein sequences are deduplicated, and each keeps its most common genes and DNA. Across this sample there are about 510,000 distinct CDR3 sequences, with 25% seen only once. The ten largest clonotypes hold around 0.8% of the sample. Sequencing used naive CD8+ T cells from blood, with Jurkat cell RNA spiked in. The cell subset or site label on this specimen signifies: FACS-sorted CD8+CD4-CCR7+CD45RA+ naive T cells. All receptors derive from a human donor in good health. Some libraries in this study had Jurkat cell RNA spiked in.

Regarding this clonotype: This could be a read error, since a much larger clone is one nucleotide away. The chain recombines TRBV5-5 with TRBJ1-1, with unresolved D. V was pared by 4 bases and J by 6 bases, with 22 bases between. In germline, CDR1 is SGHKS, CDR2 YYEKEE (reference sequence). The CDR3 consists of 16 residues. The CDR3 region is CASSPGVGRHLSEAFF. Here the CDR3 DNA reads TGTGCCAGCAGCCCCGGGGTGGGCAGACACCTCTCTGAAGCTTTCTTT.

This clonotype occurred a few times. This sequence joins TRBV28 and TRBJ2-2, with D uncertain. With 4 bases removed from V and 7 bases from J, the gap between germline ends came to 10 bases. Germline V CDR1 and CDR2: MDHEN, SYDVKM. The CDR3 length is 13 residues. The CDR3 sequence: CASSSLYGGELFF. The CDR3 nucleotides are TGTGCCAGCAGTTCACTCTATGGCGGGGAGCTGTTTTTT.

V is TRBV2 and J is TRBJ2-7; TRBD2 matches at 8 bases. From germline, CDR1 is SNHLY and CDR2 FYNNEI. This CDR3 is 14 amino acids long. V was pared by 4 bases and J by 2 bases, with 4 bases of the junction left unmatched. The CDR3 here is CASSASGLTYEQYF. The CDR3 DNA reads as TGTGCCAGCAGTGCTAGCGGGCTCACCTACGAGCAGTACTTC.

The V gene is TRBV18, the J gene TRBJ2-5, with 8 bases matching TRBD1. The CDR3 sequence is 15 residues long. Germline trimming cut 3 bases from V and 3 bases from J; bases unmatched to any gene: 6. Germline CDR1 KGHSH, CDR2 LQKENI. CDR3 DNA sequence: TGTGCCAGCTCACCCCGGGACAGGCCTAAAGAGACCCAGTACTTC. Its translation is CASSPRDRPKETQYF. The full variable domain, in which reference TRBV18 and TRBJ2-5 provide the parts outside the CDR3, is NAGVMQNPRHLVRRRGQEARLRCSPMKGHSHVYWYRQLPEEGLKFMVYLQKENIIDESGMPKERFSAEFPKEGPSILRIQQVVRGDSAAYFCASSPRDRPKETQYFGPGTRLLVL.

This clonotype was found many times. J is TRBJ1-5 and V is TRBV4-3; D gene uncertain. This CDR3 region has 15 residues. Germline V gene data show CDR1 as LGHNA and CDR2 as YSLEER. V was shortened by 0 bases and J by 0 bases, with 6 bases between the two germline ends. The CDR3 here is CASSQEGYSNQPQHF. CDR3 coding DNA: TGCGCCAGCAGCCAAGAAGGGTATAGCAATCAGCCCCAGCATTTT.

The chain uses TRBV6-5 and TRBJ1-1; D uncertain. This CDR3 region has 16 residues. Trimming left V 2 bases short and J 1 base short, with 14 bases between. The V gene's germline CDR1 is MNHEY and CDR2 SVGAGI. CDR3 region: CASSYVTDGPNTEAFF. CDR3 DNA sequence: TGTGCCAGCAGTTACGTAACGGACGGACCGAACACTGAAGCTTTCTTT.

This clonotype was found a few times. V is TRBV14 and J is TRBJ2-1, with 9 bases lining up with TRBD1. Germline lookup yields CDR1 SGHDN and CDR2 FVKESK. V lost 0 bases to trimming and J lost 9 bases; unmatched junction nucleotides: 12. The length of the CDR3 is 17 residues. The CDR3 coding sequence is TGTGCCAGCAGCCAAGAACCCCCCGGGACAGGGTACGGTGAGCAGTTCTTC. It codes for CASSQEPPGTGYGEQFF. Together with reference TRBV14 and TRBJ2-1, the CDR3 gives the full variable domain: EAGVTQFPSHSVIEKGQTVTLRCDPISGHDNLYWYRRVMGKEIKFLLHFVKESKQDESGMPNNRFLAERTGGTYSTLKVQPAELEDSGVYFCASSQEPPGTGYGEQFFGPGTRLTVL.

As for this clonotype: A much larger clone lies a single base off, so this may be a read error. This rearrangement joins TRBV6-2 or TRBV6-3 to TRBJ2-3, with 9 bases identical to TRBD1. Losses at the gene ends were 4 bases for V and 4 bases for J; bases not matched to a gene: 0. Looked up from germline, CDR1 is MNHEY and CDR2 is SVGEGT. There are 13 residues in the CDR3. The CDR3 loop is CASSWTGADTQYF. The CDR3 DNA follows: TGTGCCAGCAGTTGGACAGGGGCAGATACGCAGTATTTT.

This clonotype was detected a few times. The V gene is TRBV21-1, the J gene TRBJ1-3; TRBD1, the D gene given by the table, was not confirmed from the DNA. TRBV21-1 is flagged as a pseudogene. The length of the CDR3 is 17 residues. CDR3 sequence (DNA): TGTGCCAGCAGCAATGGGGCGGGGGACCCCTCTGGAAACACCATATATTTT. This sequence encodes CASSNGAGDPSGNTIYF.

With respect to this clonotype: The junction departs from germline at one end; a sequencing error may be responsible. The CDR3 DNA sequence: TGCAGTGCTAGAGATTTAGGGACAACCTCCTACGAGCAGAACTTC. The encoded protein is CSARDLGTTSYEQNF. The genes are TRBV20-1 and TRBJ2-7, with D possibly matching TRBD1 (6 bases). The CDR3 consists of 15 residues. The germline V gene has CDR1 DFQATT and CDR2 SNEGSKA (reference sequence).

In its sample, this clonotype was seen many times. The chain combines TRBV29-1 with TRBJ2-3; 7 nucleotides line up with TRBD1. Unmatched junction bases numbered 9, after V lost 7 bases and J lost 5 bases. Germline CDR1 and CDR2: SQVTM and ANQGSEA. CDR3 size: 13 residues. DNA for the CDR3: TGCAGCGCCGCCGGGACAGCCCTAGATACGCAGTATTTT. This gives the protein CSAAGTALDTQYF.

Ten or more counts support this clonotype. The rearrangement joins TRBV5-8 to TRBJ2-3; no clear D gene. The CDR3 runs to 16 residues. Germline CDR1 SGHTS, CDR2 YDEGEE. V was shortened by 1 base and J by 0 bases, with 12 bases between the two germline ends. CDR3 coding DNA: TGTGCCAGCAGCTTGACGGATCCCTCTAGCACAGATACGCAGTATTTT. It specifies CASSLTDPSSTDTQYF.

There are many counts of this clonotype. The CDR3 loop reads CSVALTGEIQLRTGELFF. In nucleotides, the CDR3 is TGCAGCGTTGCTTTAACAGGGGAGATCCAACTCCGCACCGGGGAGCTGTTTTTT. This chain joins TRBV29-1 and TRBJ2-2, with 7 bases lining up with TRBD1. Germline assignment: CDR1 SQVTM and CDR2 ANQGSEA. CDR3 length: 18 residues. The V segment lost 4 bases and the J segment 4 bases; nucleotides outside the gene matches: 18.

This clonotype has only one observation. With a much larger clone just one base away, this may be a read error. The chain couples TRBV6-6 to TRBJ1-1; 8 bases map to TRBD1. Germline V gene sequence: CDR1 MNHNY, CDR2 SVGAGI (reference sequence). The V gene end was trimmed by 2 bases and the J gene end by 3 bases; junction bases not matched to a gene: 17. The CDR3 spans 19 residues. The DNA of the CDR3 is TGTGCCAGCAGTTACACCGTCTGGGACAGGTCCGAGGTCGACACTGAAGCTTTCTTT. It translates to CASSYTVWDRSEVDTEAFF.

There are a few counts of this clonotype. V is TRBV6-6 and J is TRBJ2-3, with no clear D. Germline values: CDR1 MNHNY, CDR2 SVGAGI (reference sequence). The CDR3 runs to 12 residues. Between the trimmed V and J ends, which lost 5 bases and 6 bases, there was a span of 9 bases. The CDR3, as DNA: TGTGCCAGCAGTACGTCTGCGGATACGCAGTATTTT. Its protein product is CASSTSADTQYF.

About this clonotype itself: A read error may explain this, as a much larger clone is one base away. The J gene is TRBJ1-1, the V gene TRBV27, with unresolved D. Trimming pared 1 base from V and 3 bases from J, leaving 9 bases between. The CDR3 length is 14 residues. Germline-derived CDR1 and CDR2 are MNHEY and SMNVEV (reference sequence). The chain's CDR3 is CASSLFQRDTEAFF. The CDR3 coding sequence is TGTGCCAGCAGTTTATTTCAGAGAGACACTGAAGCTTTCTTT.

The V gene is TRBV6-5, the J gene TRBJ2-1; 12 nucleotides align to TRBD2. The CDR3 is made up of 12 amino acids. CDR1 and CDR2 (germline): MNHEY, SVGAGI. The DNA for the CDR3 is TGTTCAACTAGCGGGGGGATCAATGAGCAGTTCTTC. Translating it yields CSTSGGINEQFF.

The CDR3 coding sequence is TGTGCCGTCACGAGGCGGGAACTCGAGCAGTACTTC. Amino acids: CAVTRRELEQYF. The rearrangement uses TRBV5-3 and TRBJ2-7; D may be TRBD2 (6 bases). Being an ORF, TRBV5-3 has a function that is uncertain. The CDR3 has 12 residues. The V and J ends lost 10 bases and 6 bases respectively, with 17 bases between them.

The CDR3 is CASSHDREYEQYF. The CDR3 nucleotides read TGCGCCAGCAGCCATGACAGGGAGTACGAGCAGTACTTC. The chain is built from TRBV4-3 and TRBJ2-7; 7 bases match TRBD1. The CDR3 is 13 residues long. CDR1 and CDR2 (germline): LGHNA, YSLEER. J was trimmed by 4 bases and V by 3 bases; bases with no gene match: 3.

This chain connects TRBV28 to TRBJ2-7; 14 bases line up with TRBD2. This CDR3 has 16 residues. Looked up from germline, CDR1 is MDHEN and CDR2 is SYDVKM. After removal of 5 bases from V and 3 bases from J, the junction contained 6 bases not matched to a gene. CDR3 bases: TGTGCCAGCAGTGGTAAAGGGACTAGCGGGAGCTACGAGCAGTACTTC. The encoded protein is CASSGKGTSGSYEQYF.

This clonotype was counted ten times or more. The genes are TRBV27 and TRBJ2-7, with TRBD1 identical over 10 bases. The CDR3 extends over 15 amino acids. The germline V gene has CDR1 MNHEY and CDR2 SMNVEV (reference sequence). J was trimmed by 4 bases and V by 3 bases; bases with no gene match: 6. This chain's CDR3 is CASSFAGTGVYEQYF. CDR3 coding DNA: TGTGCCAGCAGTTTCGCCGGGACAGGGGTATACGAGCAGTACTTC.

The chain has TRBV13 and TRBJ2-5; 9 positions agree with TRBD1. The J segment lost 5 bases and the V segment lost 3 bases, leaving 10 bases of the junction unmatched. Germline values: CDR1 PRHDT, CDR2 FYEKMQ (reference sequence). This CDR3 comprises 16 residues. DNA for the CDR3: TGTGCCAGCAGCTTCAGGGACAGGGAAATCGCGGAGACCCAGTACTTC. Protein: CASSFRDREIAETQYF.

To note about this clonotype: A much larger clone differs by one base, so this may be a read error. The V call is TRBV28, the J call TRBJ1-1; 11 nucleotides match TRBD1. The germline gives CDR1 MDHEN, CDR2 SYDVKM. The length of the CDR3 is 17 residues. The CDR3: CASSPPDRGHLDTEALF. In DNA form, the CDR3 reads TGTGCCAGCAGTCCACCGGACAGGGGGCATTTGGACACTGAAGCTCTCTTT. Filled out from reference TRBV28 and TRBJ1-1, the complete variable domain reads DVKVTQSSRYLVKRTGEKVFLECVQDMDHENMFWYRQDPGLGLRLIYFSYDVKMKEKGDIPEGYSVSREKKERFSLILESASTNQTSMYLCASSPPDRGHLDTEALFGQGTRLTVV.

The chain uses TRBV4-1 and TRBJ1-1; no firm D call. Germline V CDR1 and CDR2: MGHRA, YSYEKL. V lost 5 bases and J lost 4, with 11 bases in between. The CDR3 extends over 13 amino acids. CDR3 in amino acids: CASSEGAATEAFF. In DNA form, the CDR3 reads TGCGCCAGCAGCGAGGGTGCGGCCACTGAAGCTTTCTTT.

This clonotype was picked up many times. This sequence joins TRBV28 and TRBJ1-6; 7 bases agree with TRBD1. The CDR3 is 13 residues long. The germline CDR1 and CDR2 sequences are MDHEN and SYDVKM. After removal of 8 bases from V and 9 bases from J, the junction contained 7 bases not matched to a gene. The CDR3 DNA is TGTGCCAGCGACGACAGGGACCGTTCACCCCTCCACTTT. Its translation is CASDDRDRSPLHF.